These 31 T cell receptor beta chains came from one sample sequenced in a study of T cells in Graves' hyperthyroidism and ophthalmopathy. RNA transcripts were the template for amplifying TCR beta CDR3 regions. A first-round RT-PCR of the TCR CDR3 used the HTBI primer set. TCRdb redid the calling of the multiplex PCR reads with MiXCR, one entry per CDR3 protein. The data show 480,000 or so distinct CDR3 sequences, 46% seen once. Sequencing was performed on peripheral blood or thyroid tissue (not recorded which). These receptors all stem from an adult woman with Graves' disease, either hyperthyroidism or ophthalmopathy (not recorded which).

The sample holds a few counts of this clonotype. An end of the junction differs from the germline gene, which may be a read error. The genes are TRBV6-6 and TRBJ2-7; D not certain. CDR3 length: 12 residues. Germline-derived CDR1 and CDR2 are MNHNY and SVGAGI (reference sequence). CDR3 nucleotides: TGTGCCATCAGTGATTTGGTATACGAGCAGTACTTC. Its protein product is CAISDLVYEQYF.

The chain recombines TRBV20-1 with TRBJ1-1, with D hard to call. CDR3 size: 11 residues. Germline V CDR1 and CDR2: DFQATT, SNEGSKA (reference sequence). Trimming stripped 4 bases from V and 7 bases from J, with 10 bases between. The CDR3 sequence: CSATMGNEAFF. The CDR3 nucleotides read TGCAGTGCTACCATGGGCAATGAAGCTTTCTTT.

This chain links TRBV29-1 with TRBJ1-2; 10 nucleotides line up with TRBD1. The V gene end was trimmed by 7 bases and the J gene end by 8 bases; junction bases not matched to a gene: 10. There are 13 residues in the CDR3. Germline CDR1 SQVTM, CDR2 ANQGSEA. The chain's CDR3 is CSAEAGTGVGYTF. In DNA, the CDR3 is TGCAGCGCCGAGGCTGGGACAGGGGTAGGCTACACCTTC.

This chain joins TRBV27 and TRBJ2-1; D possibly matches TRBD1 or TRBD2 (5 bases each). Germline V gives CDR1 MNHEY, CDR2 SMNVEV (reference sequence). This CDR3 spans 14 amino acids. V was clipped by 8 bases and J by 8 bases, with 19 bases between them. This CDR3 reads CASQPLETADEQFF. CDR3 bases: TGTGCCAGCCAACCCTTAGAGACAGCGGATGAGCAGTTCTTC.

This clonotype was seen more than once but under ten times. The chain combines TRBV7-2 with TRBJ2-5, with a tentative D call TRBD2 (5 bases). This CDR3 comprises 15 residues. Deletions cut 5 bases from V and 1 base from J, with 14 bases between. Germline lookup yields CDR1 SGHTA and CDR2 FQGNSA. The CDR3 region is CASSPQRAIQETQYF. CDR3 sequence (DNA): TGTGCCAGCAGCCCCCAGAGGGCGATCCAAGAGACCCAGTACTTC.

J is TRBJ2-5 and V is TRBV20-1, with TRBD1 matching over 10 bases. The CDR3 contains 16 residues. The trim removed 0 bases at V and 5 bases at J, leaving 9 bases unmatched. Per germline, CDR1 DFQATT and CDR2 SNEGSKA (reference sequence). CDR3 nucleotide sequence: TGCAGTGCTAGAGATGTGGGGACAGGGGAGGTGGAGACCCAGTACTTC. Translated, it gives CSARDVGTGEVETQYF.

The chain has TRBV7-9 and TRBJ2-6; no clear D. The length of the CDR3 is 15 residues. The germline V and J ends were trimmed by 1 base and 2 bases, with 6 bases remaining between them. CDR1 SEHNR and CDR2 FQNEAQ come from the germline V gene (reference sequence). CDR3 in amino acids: CASSLGVTGANVLTF. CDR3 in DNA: TGTGCCAGCAGCTTAGGGGTAACTGGGGCCAACGTCCTGACTTTC.

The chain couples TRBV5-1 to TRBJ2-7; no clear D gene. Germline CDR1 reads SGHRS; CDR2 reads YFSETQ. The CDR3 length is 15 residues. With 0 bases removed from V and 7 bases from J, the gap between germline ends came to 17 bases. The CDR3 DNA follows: TGCGCCAGCAGCTTGGGATCTGGCGGATTAAAGGAGCAGTACTTC. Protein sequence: CASSLGSGGLKEQYF.

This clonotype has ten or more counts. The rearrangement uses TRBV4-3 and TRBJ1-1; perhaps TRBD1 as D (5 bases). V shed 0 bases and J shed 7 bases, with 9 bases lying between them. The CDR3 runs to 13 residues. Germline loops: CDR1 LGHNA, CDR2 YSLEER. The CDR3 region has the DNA TGCGCCAGCAGCCAAGACGGGGCGATTGAAGCTTTCTTT. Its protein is CASSQDGAIEAFF.

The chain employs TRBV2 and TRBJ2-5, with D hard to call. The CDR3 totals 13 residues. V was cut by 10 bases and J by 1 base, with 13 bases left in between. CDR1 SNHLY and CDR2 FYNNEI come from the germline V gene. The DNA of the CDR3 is TGTGCCACTCAGGACGGATTCCAAGAGACCCAGTACTTC. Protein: CATQDGFQETQYF.

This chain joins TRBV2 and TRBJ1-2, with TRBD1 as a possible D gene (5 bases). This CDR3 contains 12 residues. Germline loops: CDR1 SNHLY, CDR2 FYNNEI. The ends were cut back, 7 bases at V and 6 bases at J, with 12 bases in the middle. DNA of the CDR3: TGTGCCAGCATGACAGTTGTGGATGGCTACACCTTC. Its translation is CASMTVVDGYTF.

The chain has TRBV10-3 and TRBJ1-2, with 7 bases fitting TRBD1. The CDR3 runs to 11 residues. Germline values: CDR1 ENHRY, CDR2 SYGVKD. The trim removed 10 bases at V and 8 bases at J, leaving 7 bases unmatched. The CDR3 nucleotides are TGTGCCACTCAACCGGGACAGGGCTACACCTTC. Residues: CATQPGQGYTF.

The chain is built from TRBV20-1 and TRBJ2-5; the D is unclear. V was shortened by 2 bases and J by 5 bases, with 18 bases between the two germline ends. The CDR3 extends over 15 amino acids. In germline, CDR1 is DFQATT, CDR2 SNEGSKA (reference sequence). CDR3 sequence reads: CSARTTRGVGETQYF. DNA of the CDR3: TGCAGTGCTAGAACTACCCGCGGAGTAGGGGAGACCCAGTACTTC.

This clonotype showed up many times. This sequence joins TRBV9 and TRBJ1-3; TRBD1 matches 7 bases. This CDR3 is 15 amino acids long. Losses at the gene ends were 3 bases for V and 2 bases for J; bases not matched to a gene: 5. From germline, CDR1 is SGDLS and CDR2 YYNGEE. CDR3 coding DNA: TGTGCCAGCAGCGCCTGGGACAGCCCTGGAAACACCATATATTTT. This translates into CASSAWDSPGNTIYF.

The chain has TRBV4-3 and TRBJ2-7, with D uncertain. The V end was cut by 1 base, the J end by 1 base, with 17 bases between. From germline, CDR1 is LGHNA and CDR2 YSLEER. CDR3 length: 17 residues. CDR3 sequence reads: CASSQGVARGLSYEQYF. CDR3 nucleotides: TGCGCCAGCAGCCAAGGAGTTGCGCGAGGTCTGTCCTACGAGCAGTACTTC.

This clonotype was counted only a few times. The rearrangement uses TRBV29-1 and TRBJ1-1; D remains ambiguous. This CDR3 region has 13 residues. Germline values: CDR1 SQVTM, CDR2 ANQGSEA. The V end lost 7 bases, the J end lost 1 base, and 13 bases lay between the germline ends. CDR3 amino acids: CSAEHRQNTEAFF. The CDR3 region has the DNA TGCAGCGCCGAGCATCGACAGAACACTGAAGCTTTCTTT.

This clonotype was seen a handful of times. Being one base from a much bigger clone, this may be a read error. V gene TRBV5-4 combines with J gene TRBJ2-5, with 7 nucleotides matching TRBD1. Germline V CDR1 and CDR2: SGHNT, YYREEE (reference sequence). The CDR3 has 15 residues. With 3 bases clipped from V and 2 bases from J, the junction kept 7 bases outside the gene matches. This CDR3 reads CASSSTGTVQETQYF. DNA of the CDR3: TGTGCCAGCAGCTCAACCGGGACAGTACAAGAGACCCAGTACTTC.

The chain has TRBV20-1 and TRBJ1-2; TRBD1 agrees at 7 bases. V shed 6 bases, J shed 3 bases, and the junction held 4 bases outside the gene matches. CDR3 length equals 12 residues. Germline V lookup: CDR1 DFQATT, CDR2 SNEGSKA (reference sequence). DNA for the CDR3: TGCAGTGCAGAAACAGGGGACTATGGCTACACCTTC. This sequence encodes CSAETGDYGYTF.

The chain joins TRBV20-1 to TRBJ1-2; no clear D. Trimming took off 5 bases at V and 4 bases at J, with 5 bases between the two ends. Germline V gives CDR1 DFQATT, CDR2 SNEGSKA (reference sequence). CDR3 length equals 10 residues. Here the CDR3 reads CSAGLYGYTF. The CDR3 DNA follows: TGCAGTGCTGGGCTCTATGGCTACACCTTC.

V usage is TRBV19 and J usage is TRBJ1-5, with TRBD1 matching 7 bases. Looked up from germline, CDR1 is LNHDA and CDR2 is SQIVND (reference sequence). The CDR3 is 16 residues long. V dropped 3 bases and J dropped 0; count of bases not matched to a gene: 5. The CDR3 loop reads CASSMLTGVSNQPQHF. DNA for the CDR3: TGTGCCAGTAGTATGCTAACAGGGGTTAGCAATCAGCCCCAGCATTTT.

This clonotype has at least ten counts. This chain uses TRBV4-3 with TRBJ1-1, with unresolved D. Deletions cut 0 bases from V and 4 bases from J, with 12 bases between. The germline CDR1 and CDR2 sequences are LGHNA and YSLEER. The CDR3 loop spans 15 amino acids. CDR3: CASSQDRGRGTEAFF. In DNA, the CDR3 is TGCGCCAGCAGCCAAGATCGGGGTCGGGGCACTGAAGCTTTCTTT.

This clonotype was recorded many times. DNA of the CDR3: TGTGCCAGCAGTTTAATTTCGAACGAGCAGTACTTC. Protein sequence: CASSLISNEQYF. V usage is TRBV12-3 or TRBV12-4 and J usage is TRBJ2-7; D not certain. Trimming pared 2 bases from V and 5 bases from J, leaving 7 bases between. This CDR3 has 12 amino acids.

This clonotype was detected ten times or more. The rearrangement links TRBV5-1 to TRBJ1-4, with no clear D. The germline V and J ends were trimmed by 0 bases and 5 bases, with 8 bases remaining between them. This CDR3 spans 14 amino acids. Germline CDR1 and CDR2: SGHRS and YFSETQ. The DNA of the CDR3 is TGCGCCAGCAGCTTGGAGACGGGGAATGAAAAACTGTTTTTT. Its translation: CASSLETGNEKLFF.

The CDR3 DNA follows: TGCAGCTTAAGGGGTGCGAGGGAGACCCAGTACTTC. Translated, it gives CSLRGARETQYF. J is TRBJ2-5 and V is TRBV29-1; the D gene is possibly TRBD1 (5 bases). The CDR3 sequence is 12 residues long. Germline V lookup: CDR1 SQVTM, CDR2 ANQGSEA. V lost 8 bases and J 5 bases, leaving 15 bases between the germline ends.

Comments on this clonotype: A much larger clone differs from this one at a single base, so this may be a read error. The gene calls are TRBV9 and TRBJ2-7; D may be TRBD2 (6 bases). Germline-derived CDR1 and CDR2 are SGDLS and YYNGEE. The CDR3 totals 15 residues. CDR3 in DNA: TGTGCCAGCAGCGGTCAAGGGGACTCAACCTACGAGCACTACTTC. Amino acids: CASSGQGDSTYEHYF.

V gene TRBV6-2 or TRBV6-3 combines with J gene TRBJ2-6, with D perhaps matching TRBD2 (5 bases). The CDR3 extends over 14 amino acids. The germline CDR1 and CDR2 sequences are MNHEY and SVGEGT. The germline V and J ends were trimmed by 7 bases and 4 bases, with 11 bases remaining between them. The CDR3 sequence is CASTRRPGANVLTF. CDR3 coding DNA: TGTGCCAGCACCCGGAGGCCCGGGGCCAACGTCCTGACTTTC.

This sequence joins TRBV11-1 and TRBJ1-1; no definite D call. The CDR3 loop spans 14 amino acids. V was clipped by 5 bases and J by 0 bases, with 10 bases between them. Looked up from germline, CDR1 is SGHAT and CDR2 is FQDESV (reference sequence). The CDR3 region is CASSTTRVNTEAFF. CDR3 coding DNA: TGTGCCAGCAGCACGACGAGGGTGAACACTGAAGCTTTCTTT.

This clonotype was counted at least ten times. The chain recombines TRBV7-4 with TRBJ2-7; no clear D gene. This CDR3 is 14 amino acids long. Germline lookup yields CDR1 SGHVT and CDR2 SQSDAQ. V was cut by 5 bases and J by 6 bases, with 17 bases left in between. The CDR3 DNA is TGTGCCAGCAGCCCTGGACGGATGAAGTTCGAGCAGTACTTC. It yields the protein CASSPGRMKFEQYF.

The CDR3 sequence is CASSTSGGIHEQYF. Written as DNA, the CDR3 is TGTGCCAGCAGCACAAGCGGGGGGATTCACGAGCAGTACTTC. V is TRBV7-9 and J is TRBJ2-7; 9 bases align to TRBD2. The length of the CDR3 is 14 residues. Germline assignment: CDR1 SEHNR and CDR2 FQNEAQ (reference sequence). J gave up 5 bases and V 5 bases, and 7 bases lay outside the gene matches.

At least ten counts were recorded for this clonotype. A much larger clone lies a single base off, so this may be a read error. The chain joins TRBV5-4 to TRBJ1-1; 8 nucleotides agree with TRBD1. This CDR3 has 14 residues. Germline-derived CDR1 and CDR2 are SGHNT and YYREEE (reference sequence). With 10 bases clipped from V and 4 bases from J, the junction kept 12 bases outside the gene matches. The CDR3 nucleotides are TGTGCCGCATCGACAGGGGATGGGATCACTGAAGCTTTCTTT. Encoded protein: CAASTGDGITEAFF.

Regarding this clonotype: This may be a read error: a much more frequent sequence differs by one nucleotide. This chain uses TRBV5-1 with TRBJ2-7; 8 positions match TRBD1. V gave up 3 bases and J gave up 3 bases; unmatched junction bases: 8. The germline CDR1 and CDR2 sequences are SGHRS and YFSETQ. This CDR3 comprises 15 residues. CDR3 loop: CASSYNRGAFYEQYF. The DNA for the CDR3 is TGCGCCAGCAGCTACAACAGGGGGGCGTTCTACGAGCAGTACTTC.